This T cell receptor (beta chain) comes out of a study of CD8+ T cells in alopecia areata. Study as a whole: Treatment comprised oral tofacitinib, 5 to 10 mg twice daily, in treated patients. Notes on the study in general: Sequences from scalp samples also cover resident alphabeta T cells of normal skin. Affected scalp, especially in alopecia totalis/universalis, had a higher clonality than normal scalp did.

It was from alopecia areata patients that lesional scalp punch biopsies and peripheral blood were collected. This clone showed up just a few times. Its antigen is unknown. Extraction of RNA preceded its reverse transcription into cDNA, which served as the sequencing template. The repertoire was sequenced with immunoSEQ multiplex PCR; TCRdb's copy has only in-frame clones and lacks some. This table has roughly 59,000 clones, under 55% appearing once. The sequence was obtained from a human donor with alopecia areata. This material consisted of CD8+ T cells sorted from blood, taken at week 0.

The CDR3 DNA reads TGTGCCAGCAGCTTAGGCACGGTTCCCTACGAGCAGTACTTC. It codes for CASSLGTVPYEQYF. The V and J genes are TRBV13 and TRBJ2-7, with unresolved D. There are 14 residues in the CDR3. V dropped 0 bases and J dropped 2 bases, with 8 bases sitting between them. Germline V CDR1 and CDR2: PRHDT, FYEKMQ (reference sequence).